A single sample gave rise to the 26 T cell receptor beta chains below, sequenced in a study of T cell responses to AZD1222 COVID-19 vaccine. Method: immunoSEQ multiplex PCR; TCRdb's copy keeps in-frame clones and lacks some. The table lists about 72,000 clones, 80% to 90% of them singletons. The source material was peripheral blood, sampled on day 0 of AZD1222 vaccination. The source is an adult in good health.

The rearrangement links TRBV7-9 to TRBJ1-1, with unresolved D. Germline CDR1 and CDR2: SEHNR and FQNEAQ (reference sequence). This CDR3 is built from 14 residues. V was clipped by 2 bases and J by 1 base, with 8 bases between them. The CDR3 DNA sequence: TGTGCCAGCAGCTTACGCACGGGGAACACTGAAGCTTTCTTT. It codes for CASSLRTGNTEAFF.

This clone was seen a single time. J is TRBJ1-2 and V is TRBV3-1 (or the pseudogene TRBV3-2); TRBD1 matches 9 bases. This CDR3 is 15 amino acids long. V gave up 1 base and J gave up 7 bases; unmatched junction bases: 7. Germline CDR1 LGHDT, CDR2 YNNKEL (reference sequence). The CDR3 DNA reads TGTGCCAGCAGCCAAGGGGACAGGGAGGCCCGTGGCTACACCTTC. Encoded protein: CASSQGDREARGYTF.

V is TRBV5-8 and J is TRBJ1-3; a possible D gene is TRBD1 (6 bases). This CDR3 comprises 16 residues. Germline CDR1 reads SGHTS; CDR2 reads YDEGEE. V lost 3 bases and J 0 bases, leaving 13 bases between the germline ends. CDR3 sequence reads: CASSWGRGDSGNTIYF. In nucleotides, the CDR3 is TGTGCCAGCAGCTGGGGGCGGGGAGACTCTGGAAACACCATATATTTT.

V gene TRBV4-3 combines with J gene TRBJ2-4; no clear D. This CDR3 has 12 residues. Germline V gene data show CDR1 as LGHNA and CDR2 as YSLEER. V was cut by 0 bases and J by 8 bases, with 5 bases left in between. CDR3 region: CASSQDRHIQYF. The DNA of the CDR3 is TGCGCCAGCAGCCAAGATCGGCACATTCAGTACTTC.

The sample holds one count of this clone. The J gene is TRBJ2-5, the V gene TRBV5-1; 11 nucleotides agree with TRBD2. V dropped 4 bases and J dropped 3; count of bases not matched to a gene: 5. The CDR3 has 15 amino acids. Germline V gene data show CDR1 as SGHRS and CDR2 as YFSETQ. The CDR3 region is CASSQLTSGKETQYF. CDR3 in DNA: TGCGCCAGCAGCCAATTGACTAGCGGGAAAGAGACCCAGTACTTC.

The rearrangement uses TRBV11-2 and TRBJ2-2; D uncertain. The CDR3 length is 15 residues. V gave up 1 base and J gave up 5 bases, with 11 bases separating them. Germline V gene sequence: CDR1 SGHAT, CDR2 FQNNGV. The CDR3 here is CASSLVGFKTGELFF. The CDR3 coding sequence is TGTGCCAGCAGCTTAGTAGGATTTAAAACCGGGGAGCTGTTTTTT.

This clone appeared a single time. This chain joins TRBV19 and TRBJ1-5, with TRBD1 matching over 7 bases. From germline, CDR1 is LNHDA and CDR2 SQIVND (reference sequence). The CDR3 runs 16 residues. The trim removed 7 bases at V and 3 bases at J, leaving 12 bases unmatched. The CDR3 bases are TGTGCCAGTACCCAATTCAAACAGGGGTCCAATCAGCCCCAGCATTTT. As protein: CASTQFKQGSNQPQHF.

This clone was detected only a few times. The genes are TRBV5-4 and TRBJ1-1; D is unresolved. Trimming took off 2 bases at V and 5 bases at J, with 25 bases between the two ends. The CDR3 totals 18 residues. In germline, CDR1 is SGHNT, CDR2 YYREEE (reference sequence). CDR3 sequence (DNA): TGTGCCAGCAGCTTACGGAACCTCCTCAGGACGGAAGGAACTGAAGCTTTCTTT. It translates to CASSLRNLLRTEGTEAFF.

The chain employs TRBV2 and TRBJ1-2, with 7 positions matching TRBD1. CDR1 is SNHLY, CDR2 FYNNEI, per germline. Trimming removed 2 bases from V and 5 bases from J; junction bases left unmatched: 8. The CDR3 consists of 15 residues. CDR3 nucleotides: TGTGCCAGCAGTGAATCGGCAGGGGGGGTATATGGCTACACCTTC. Translation: CASSESAGGVYGYTF.

The chain carries TRBV4-2 and TRBJ1-1, with D unresolved. V lost 0 bases to trimming and J lost 0 bases, with 5 bases between them. CDR3 length equals 14 residues. The germline V gene has CDR1 LGHNA and CDR2 YNFKEQ. CDR3 protein: CASSQDQVNTEAFF. The CDR3 DNA is TGTGCCAGCAGCCAAGATCAGGTGAACACTGAAGCTTTCTTT.

For the CDR3, the DNA is TGTGCCAGCAGCTTAGTTTGGGGAACCGGGGAGCTGTTTTTT. It is translated as CASSLVWGTGELFF. The chain links TRBV7-9 to TRBJ2-2; D remains unclear. The CDR3 covers 14 residues. Trimming took off 1 base at V and 5 bases at J, with 8 bases between the two ends. From germline, CDR1 is SEHNR and CDR2 FQNEAQ (reference sequence). Together with reference TRBV7-9 and TRBJ2-2, the CDR3 gives the full variable domain: DTGVSQNPRHKITKRGQNVTFRCDPISEHNRLYWYRQTLGQGPEFLTYFQNEAQLEKSRLLSDRFSAERPKGSFSTLEIQRTEQGDSAMYLCASSLVWGTGELFFGEGSRLTVL.

The rearrangement links TRBV30 to TRBJ2-2; 10 nucleotides agree with TRBD1. The CDR3 is 15 amino acids. J gave up 3 bases and V 3 bases, and 4 bases lay outside the gene matches. Germline V gene data show CDR1 as GTSNPN and CDR2 as SVGIG (reference sequence). CDR3 protein: CAWRIGTGDTGELFF. The DNA for the CDR3 is TGTGCCTGGAGAATAGGGACAGGGGACACCGGGGAGCTGTTTTTT.

The gene calls are TRBV6-5 and TRBJ2-2; the match to TRBD1 covers 12 bases. The CDR3 covers 15 residues. Germline trimming cut 7 bases from V and 6 bases from J; bases unmatched to any gene: 6. CDR1 is MNHEY and CDR2 is SVGAGI in the germline V gene. The CDR3 sequence: CASMAGTGGAGELFF. CDR3 nucleotide sequence: TGTGCCAGCATGGCTGGGACAGGGGGCGCCGGGGAGCTGTTTTTT.

This clone has just one count. The rearrangement joins TRBV2 to TRBJ2-7; D may match TRBD1 or TRBD2 (6 bases each). The CDR3 runs to 16 residues. Germline V gives CDR1 SNHLY, CDR2 FYNNEI. Trimming shortened V by 1 base and J by 3 bases, and 16 bases separated the two germline ends. The CDR3 spells CASSEVAGGGDYEQYF. The CDR3 DNA reads TGTGCCAGCAGTGAAGTTGCCGGGGGCGGGGACTACGAGCAGTACTTC.

Turning to this clone: The same CDR3 arises from other DNA sequences in this sample as well. CDR3 coding DNA: TGTGCCAGCAGTGAGGGGGACACCGGGGAGCTGTTTTTT. Translating gives CASSEGDTGELFF. The rearrangement joins TRBV6-4 to TRBJ2-2; D is tentatively TRBD1 or TRBD2 (5 bases each). This CDR3 is 13 amino acids long. V was clipped by 3 bases and J by 3 bases, with 5 bases between them. Germline-derived CDR1 and CDR2 are MRHNA and SNTAGT.

This clone was recorded a few times. The chain has TRBV6-2 or TRBV6-3 and TRBJ1-1; TRBD1 matches at 7 bases. Trimming cost V 1 base and J 1 base; bases outside gene matches: 9. There are 17 residues in the CDR3. Germline V CDR1 and CDR2: MNHEY, SVGEGT. Written as DNA, the CDR3 is TGTGCCAGCAGTTACTACAAAACAGGGGTCCAGAACACTGAAGCTTTCTTT. Its translation is CASSYYKTGVQNTEAFF.

V and J are TRBV10-3 and TRBJ2-1, with TRBD2 matching 13 bases. The germline V gene has CDR1 ENHRY and CDR2 SYGVKD. The CDR3 spans 17 residues. Unmatched junction bases numbered 5, after V lost 2 bases and J lost 4 bases. CDR3 amino acids: CAISETSGGASYNEQFF. As DNA, the CDR3 is TGTGCCATCAGTGAGACTAGCGGGGGGGCATCTTACAATGAGCAGTTCTTC.

The sample holds one count of this clone. J is TRBJ1-1 and V is TRBV11-1; no clear D gene. Trimming took off 5 bases at V and 7 bases at J, with 17 bases between the two ends. The CDR3 is 14 amino acids. The germline CDR1 and CDR2 sequences are SGHAT and FQDESV (reference sequence). The CDR3 DNA reads TGTGCCAGCAGCCAACCCCAGGCCCACTATGAAGCTTTCTTT. Protein product: CASSQPQAHYEAFF. Together with reference TRBV11-1 and TRBJ1-1, the CDR3 gives the full variable domain: EAEVAQSPRYKITEKSQAVAFWCDPISGHATLYWYRQILGQGPELLVQFQDESVVDDSQLPKDRFSAERLKGVDSTLKIQPAELGDSAMYLCASSQPQAHYEAFFGQGTRLTVV.

The chain couples TRBV9 to TRBJ1-1, with a tentative D call TRBD1 (6 bases). Trimming stripped 1 base from V and 7 bases from J, with 14 bases between. Per germline, CDR1 SGDLS and CDR2 YYNGEE. The CDR3 spans 14 residues. CDR3 DNA: TGTGCCAGCAGCGTATCAGGGGCCTCGGGTGAAGCTTTCTTT. Amino acid sequence: CASSVSGASGEAFF. Full variable domain (missing parts from reference TRBV9 and TRBJ1-1): DSGVTQTPKHLITATGQRVTLRCSPRSGDLSVYWYQQSLDQGLQFLIQYYNGEERAKGNILERFSAQQFPDLHSELNLSSLELGDSALYFCASSVSGASGEAFFGQGTRLTVV.

CDR3 sequence reads: CSAIEGLPVSGEQYF. In DNA form, the CDR3 reads TGCAGTGCTATTGAGGGACTCCCTGTTTCTGGGGAGCAGTACTTC. V and J are TRBV20-1 and TRBJ2-7; possible D gene TRBD2, 6 bases. Trimming took 4 bases from V and 7 from J, leaving 23 bases between them. This CDR3 has 15 amino acids. CDR1 DFQATT and CDR2 SNEGSKA come from the germline V gene (reference sequence).

The V and J genes are TRBV2 and TRBJ1-1; D is ambiguous. Germline V gives CDR1 SNHLY, CDR2 FYNNEI. The V end was cut by 4 bases, the J end by 0 bases, with 9 bases between. The CDR3 length is 14 residues. In DNA, the CDR3 is TGTGCCAGCAGTGTTGCATACATGAACACTGAAGCTTTCTTT. It specifies CASSVAYMNTEAFF.

The chain uses TRBV28 and TRBJ1-2, with 8 nucleotides matching TRBD1. J lost 2 bases, V lost 10 bases, and 6 bases had no gene match. CDR3 length equals 13 residues. Germline loops: CDR1 MDHEN, CDR2 SYDVKM. CDR3 nucleotide sequence: TGTGCCACATTGGACAGGGAGAACTATGGCTACACCTTC. It translates to CATLDRENYGYTF.

J is TRBJ2-3 and V is TRBV7-8, with D unclear. Trimming took 1 base from V and 5 from J, leaving 7 bases between them. CDR3 length: 13 residues. CDR1 SGHVS and CDR2 FQNEAQ come from the germline V gene. The CDR3 sequence: CASSLGVLDTQYF. As DNA, the CDR3 is TGTGCCAGCAGCTTAGGGGTGTTAGATACGCAGTATTTT.

The rearrangement joins TRBV6-6 to TRBJ1-4; 10 nucleotides agree with TRBD1. The CDR3 is 13 residues long. Germline-derived CDR1 and CDR2 are MNHNY and SVGAGI (reference sequence). V trimming: 6 bases; J trimming: 8 bases; junction bases outside the gene matches: 3. This CDR3 reads CASRRTGGEKLFF. In DNA, the CDR3 is TGTGCCAGCAGACGGACAGGGGGAGAAAAACTGTTTTTT.

The J gene is TRBJ2-2, the V gene TRBV30, with D hard to call. The V gene's germline CDR1 is GTSNPN and CDR2 SVGIG (reference sequence). V was trimmed by 3 bases and J by 6 bases, leaving 11 bases between them. This CDR3 is 13 amino acids long. The CDR3 here is CAWSRTAAGELFF. The DNA for the CDR3 is TGTGCCTGGAGCCGGACGGCCGCCGGGGAGCTGTTTTTT.

The V call is TRBV7-8, the J call TRBJ1-5; D uncertain. The CDR3 runs 14 residues. Trimming stripped 8 bases from V and 1 base from J, with 12 bases between. Germline V gene sequence: CDR1 SGHVS, CDR2 FQNEAQ. CDR3 nucleotide sequence: TGTGCCAGCGGATCCAGGAGGAGCAATCAGCCCCAGCATTTT. It encodes CASGSRRSNQPQHF.